These 7 T cell receptor beta chains share one sample of origin, sequenced in a study of tumor and adjacent non-tumor tissue in lung cancer. RNA was extracted from bulk tissue without any cell sorting. The library came from three nested PCR rounds adapted from ARM-PCR protocols. MiXCR was run by TCRdb on the multiplex PCR reads, yielding one entry per CDR3 protein. The table has over 60,000 distinct CDR3 sequences, around three quarters seen once. The sequencing input was lung tumor tissue. These receptors originate from a man aged 55 to 69 with non-small cell lung cancer.

Turning to this clonotype: The junction departs from the called germline gene at one end, perhaps through a read error. J is TRBJ2-7 and V is TRBV20-1; D remains ambiguous. Germline CDR1 DFQATT, CDR2 SNEGSKA (reference sequence). The CDR3 totals 13 residues. CDR3 coding DNA: TGCAGTGCTGGGCGTAGTGATACCTACGATCAGTACTTC. It codes for CSAGRSDTYDQYF.

The chain combines TRBV6-1 with TRBJ2-5, with a weak D call TRBD2 (5 bases). This CDR3 has 13 amino acids. From germline, CDR1 is MNHNS and CDR2 SASEGT. V lost 6 bases and J lost 7, with 15 bases in between. CDR3 nucleotide sequence: TGTGCCAGCAGATCACGGCCAGAGGGGACCCAGTACTTC. Translating it yields CASRSRPEGTQYF.

This sequence joins TRBV6-5 and TRBJ2-7; 7 bases line up with TRBD1. The CDR3 runs 14 residues. CDR1 and CDR2 from the germline V gene are MNHEY and SVGAGI. DNA of the CDR3: TGTGCCAGCAGTTACCGGGACAGCTCCTACGAGCAGTATGTC. The encoded protein is CASSYRDSSYEQYV.

Concerning this clonotype itself: An end of the junction does not agree with germline; a read error may underlie this. CDR3 loop: CSARDPNKHIDEKFF. CDR3 sequence (DNA): TGCAGTGCTAGAGATCCAAATAAGCATATCGATGAGAAGTTCTTC. The chain carries TRBV20-1 and TRBJ2-1; D is unresolved. Germline loops: CDR1 DFQATT, CDR2 SNEGSKA (reference sequence). The CDR3 sequence is 15 residues long.

This clonotype has a handful of counts. A read error may account for a junction end that differs from germline. This rearrangement joins TRBV20-1 to TRBJ2-7; 7 bases agree with TRBD1. Germline V gives CDR1 DFQATT, CDR2 SNEGSKA (reference sequence). This CDR3 is 12 amino acids long. The CDR3 sequence: CSVRDRPDEQYF. The CDR3 nucleotides are TGTAGTGTGAGGGACAGACCCGACGAACAGTACTTC.

On this clonotype itself: At one of its ends the junction is not consistent with the germline gene, which may arise from a read error. This chain connects TRBV6-5 to TRBJ1-1; perhaps TRBD1 as D (5 bases). The germline V gene has CDR1 MNHEY and CDR2 SVGAGI. The CDR3 length is 15 residues. The CDR3 reads CASTYSRRGGDEAFF. CDR3 nucleotide sequence: TGTGCCAGCACTTACTCCCGAAGGGGTGGGGATGAAGCTTTCTTT.

On this clonotype: This is likely a read error, given that the CDR3 carries no conserved phenylalanine or tryptophan at its end. The chain couples TRBV6-6 to TRBJ1-1; TRBD1 agrees at 9 bases. V shed 7 bases and J 5 bases; nucleotides not matched to a gene: 8. This CDR3 has 14 amino acids. In germline, CDR1 is MNHNY, CDR2 SVGAGI (reference sequence). DNA for the CDR3: TGTGCCAGCACTGCCTGGACAGGGGTGACTGAAGCTTTCCTT. This translates into CASTAWTGVTEAFL.